This TCR beta chain was found in a study of blood T cell repertoires in COVID-19. Study information: Material from acute and convalescent COVID-19 was sourced from the United States, Italy and Spain.

V lost 3 bases, J lost 0 bases, and 2 bases stayed unmatched. In germline, CDR1 is ENHRY, CDR2 SYGVKD. The CDR3 is 15 residues long. Study processing details: Researchers report that nucleated cell counts were estimated from reference gene primer amplification. The protocol was immunoSEQ multiplex PCR, while the TCRdb copy is restricted to in-frame clones and leaves out a portion. The DNA gave D and trimming, while V, J and clone size come from that table. The profile shows a few hundred thousand clones, almost 90% of them singletons. Sample: PBMCs or T cells enriched from blood (not recorded which). The TCR comes from a woman in her late teens or twenties with acute COVID-19. The rearrangement joins TRBV10-3 to TRBJ2-5, with 9 bases aligning to TRBD2. This CDR3 is CAISEGLANQETQYF. The CDR3 nucleotides read TGTGCCATCAGTGAAGGACTAGCGAACCAAGAGACCCAGTACTTC.